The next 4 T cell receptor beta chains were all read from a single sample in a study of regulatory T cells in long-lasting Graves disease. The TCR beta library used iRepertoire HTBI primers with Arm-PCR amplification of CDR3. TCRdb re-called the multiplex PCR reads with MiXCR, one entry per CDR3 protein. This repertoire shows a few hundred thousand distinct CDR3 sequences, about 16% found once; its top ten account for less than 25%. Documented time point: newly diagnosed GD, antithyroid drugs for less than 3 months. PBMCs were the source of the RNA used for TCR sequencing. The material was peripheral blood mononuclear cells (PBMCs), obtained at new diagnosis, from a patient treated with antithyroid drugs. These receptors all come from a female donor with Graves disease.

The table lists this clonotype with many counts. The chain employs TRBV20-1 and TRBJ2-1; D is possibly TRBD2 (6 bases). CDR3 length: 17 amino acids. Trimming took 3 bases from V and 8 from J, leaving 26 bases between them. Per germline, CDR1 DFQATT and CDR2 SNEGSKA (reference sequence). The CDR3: CSASVSGDSLVRDEQFF. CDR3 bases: TGCAGTGCTAGCGTTAGCGGCGACTCCCTTGTACGGGATGAGCAGTTCTTC.

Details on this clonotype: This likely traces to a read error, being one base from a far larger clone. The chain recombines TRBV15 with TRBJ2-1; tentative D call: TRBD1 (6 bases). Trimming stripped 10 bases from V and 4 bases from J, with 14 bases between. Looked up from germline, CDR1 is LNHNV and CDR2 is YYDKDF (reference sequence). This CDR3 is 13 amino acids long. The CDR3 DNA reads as TGTGCCAGCGGTGGCGACAGGTACAATGAGCAGTTCTTC. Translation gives CASGGDRYNEQFF.

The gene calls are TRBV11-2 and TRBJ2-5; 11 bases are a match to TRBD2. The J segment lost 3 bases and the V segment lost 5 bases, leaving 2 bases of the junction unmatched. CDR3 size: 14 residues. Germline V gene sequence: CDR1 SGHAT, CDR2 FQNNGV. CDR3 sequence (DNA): TGTGCCAGCAGCAAGGGACTAGCGGAAGAGACCCAGTACTTC. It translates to CASSKGLAEETQYF.

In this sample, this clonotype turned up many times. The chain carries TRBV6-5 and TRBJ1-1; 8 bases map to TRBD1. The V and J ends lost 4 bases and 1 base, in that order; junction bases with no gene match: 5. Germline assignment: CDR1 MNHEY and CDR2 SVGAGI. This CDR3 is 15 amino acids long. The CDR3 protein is CASSFRQGWNTEAFF. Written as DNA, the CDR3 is TGTGCCAGCAGTTTCCGACAGGGGTGGAACACTGAAGCTTTCTTT.